A single sample gave rise to the 30 T cell receptor beta chains below, sequenced in a study of blood T cells in healthy people across ages. For the second PCR, which ran for about 7 to 12 cycles, a sample-barcoded 5' primer and a J-beta primer mix were used. TCRdb itself ran the 5' RACE reads through MiXCR, one entry per CDR3 protein. The sample includes approximately 800,000 distinct CDR3 sequences, about half seen only once; the top ten take roughly 20%. Sequencing was carried out using blood. The receptors shown here come from a man aged 80 or over in good health.

This clonotype appeared a few times. A much bigger clone sits one base away, suggesting this may be a read error. The chain combines TRBV11-3 with TRBJ2-7; D remains unclear. Germline CDR1 SGHNT, CDR2 YENEEA. This CDR3 is 15 amino acids long. Trimming shortened V by 3 bases and J by 7 bases, and 19 bases separated the two germline ends. CDR3: CASSFQASVGYEQYF. The CDR3 DNA reads TGTGCCAGCAGCTTTCAGGCCTCGGTGGGGTATGAGCAGTACTTC.

The rearrangement joins TRBV5-1 to TRBJ2-3; a weak D match, TRBD1 (5 bases). The CDR3 has 15 residues. The V gene's germline CDR1 is SGHRS and CDR2 YFSETQ. The V gene lost 2 bases and the J gene lost 0 bases, with 10 bases spanning the gap. The CDR3 protein is CASSFEQASTDTQYF. CDR3 nucleotide sequence: TGCGCCAGCAGCTTCGAACAGGCGAGCACAGATACGCAGTATTTT.

This chain connects TRBV29-1 to TRBJ2-7, with D possibly being TRBD2 (5 bases). Trimming removed 3 bases from V and 10 bases from J, with 16 bases in between. The CDR3 sequence is 12 residues long. The V gene's germline CDR1 is SQVTM and CDR2 ANQGSEA. The CDR3 DNA is TGCAGCGTTGATGTAGGCCTAGCTACCCAGTACTTC. Protein sequence: CSVDVGLATQYF.

This clonotype has only a few counts. V usage is TRBV10-3 and J usage is TRBJ1-4; possible D gene TRBD1, 5 bases. The CDR3 loop spans 14 amino acids. The V gene lost 6 bases and the J gene lost 6 bases, with 14 bases spanning the gap. Per germline, CDR1 ENHRY and CDR2 SYGVKD. The CDR3 is CAIRKGARDEKLFF. The CDR3 DNA reads TGTGCCATCAGGAAAGGGGCTCGGGATGAAAAACTGTTTTTT.

This sequence joins TRBV20-1 and TRBJ2-3, with 10 bases aligning to TRBD2. The germline CDR1 and CDR2 sequences are DFQATT and SNEGSKA (reference sequence). The V and J ends lost 0 bases and 3 bases, in that order; junction bases with no gene match: 9. The CDR3 runs to 17 residues. CDR3 in amino acids: CSARDLALAGATDTQYF. The CDR3 DNA sequence: TGCAGTGCTAGAGATCTTGCCCTAGCGGGAGCTACAGATACGCAGTATTTT.

This clonotype was seen only a few times. DNA for the CDR3: TGCAGCGTTGCCGAGCGTAACGCGAACACCGGGGAGCTGTTTTTT. Residues: CSVAERNANTGELFF. The chain uses TRBV29-1 and TRBJ2-2; D uncertain. The CDR3 has 15 amino acids. V was clipped by 4 bases and J by 0 bases, with 12 bases between them. Germline V gene sequence: CDR1 SQVTM, CDR2 ANQGSEA.

This clonotype was counted a single time. J is TRBJ2-7 and V is TRBV15, with 10 bases fitting TRBD2. The J call could be wrong; TRBJ2-5 is a better fit for the DNA end. This CDR3 region has 17 residues. From germline, CDR1 is LNHNV and CDR2 YYDKDF (reference sequence). CDR3: CATSRDGSSGSRETQYF. CDR3 in DNA: TGTGCCACCAGCAGAGATGGGTCTAGCGGGAGTCGGGAGACCCAGTACTTC.

This clonotype was observed a few times. This chain joins TRBV24-1 and TRBJ2-7; D unclear. Germline V gives CDR1 KGHDR, CDR2 SFDVKD. There are 14 residues in the CDR3. V was trimmed by 2 bases and J by 2 bases, leaving 9 bases between them. The CDR3, as DNA: TGTGCCACCAGTGATTCAGGAACAACCTACGAGCAGTACTTC. It yields the protein CATSDSGTTYEQYF.

The rearrangement links TRBV9 to TRBJ2-5; tentatively, D is TRBD1 or TRBD2 (5 bases each). CDR1 is SGDLS, CDR2 YYNGEE, per germline. The CDR3 sequence is 15 residues long. V dropped 3 bases and J dropped 11 bases, with 23 bases sitting between them. Written as DNA, the CDR3 is TGTGCCAGCAGCGCAGACCCGGGACCTCACAATGAGCAGTACTTC. Translation: CASSADPGPHNEQYF.

The V call is TRBV20-1, the J call TRBJ2-5; a weak D match, TRBD1 (5 bases). Germline lookup yields CDR1 DFQATT and CDR2 SNEGSKA (reference sequence). V lost 6 bases, J lost 0 bases, and 14 bases lay in between. The CDR3 runs 14 residues. CDR3 region: CSARLRANQETQYF. CDR3 coding DNA: TGCAGTGCCAGACTCAGGGCTAACCAAGAGACCCAGTACTTC.

The V gene is TRBV12-3 or TRBV12-4, the J gene TRBJ2-1; D possibly corresponds to TRBD2 (6 bases). Trimming pared 1 base from V and 7 bases from J, leaving 14 bases between. This CDR3 is 15 amino acids long. The CDR3 DNA follows: TGTGCCAGCAGTTTAGGTACGGGAGCGGAAAATGAGCAGTTCTTC. Its translation: CASSLGTGAENEQFF.

The table lists this clonotype with a few counts. The chain links TRBV5-1 to TRBJ2-3; D unclear. This CDR3 is built from 15 residues. Trimming took 0 bases from V and 0 from J, leaving 8 bases between them. Per germline, CDR1 SGHRS and CDR2 YFSETQ. CDR3 residues: CASSLDTISTDTQYF. CDR3 in DNA: TGCGCCAGCAGCTTGGACACCATTAGCACAGATACGCAGTATTTT.

The chain is built from TRBV19 and TRBJ2-7; D ambiguous. Trimming shortened V by 3 bases and J by 7 bases, and 16 bases separated the two germline ends. Germline CDR1 LNHDA, CDR2 SQIVND (reference sequence). The CDR3 has 14 amino acids. CDR3 loop: CASSILREQDEQYF. In DNA form, the CDR3 reads TGTGCCAGTAGTATCCTTCGTGAACAAGATGAGCAGTACTTC.

The table lists this clonotype with a few counts. The chain employs TRBV5-1 and TRBJ2-5, with TRBD2 matching over 9 bases. The CDR3 extends over 15 amino acids. The V and J ends lost 4 bases and 11 bases, in that order; junction bases with no gene match: 15. Germline CDR1 is SGHRS and CDR2 is YFSETQ. CDR3 nucleotides: TGCGCCAGCAGCGGCGGGACTAGCAACTACAATGAGCAGTACTTC. The encoded protein is CASSGGTSNYNEQYF.

The chain combines TRBV5-1 with TRBJ2-6, with D uncertain. CDR3 length: 16 residues. V lost 6 bases and J lost 2, with 15 bases in between. Germline V gives CDR1 SGHRS, CDR2 YFSETQ. The CDR3 sequence: CASKDSGSAGANVLTF. As DNA, the CDR3 is TGCGCCAGCAAGGATAGTGGCAGCGCTGGGGCCAACGTCCTGACTTTC.

The rearrangement links TRBV6-2 or TRBV6-3 to TRBJ2-2, with D uncertain. V gave up 6 bases and J gave up 7 bases, with 6 bases separating them. Germline loops: CDR1 MNHEY, CDR2 SVGEGT. The CDR3 sequence is 11 residues long. CDR3 amino acids: CASRGFGELFF. The CDR3 bases are TGTGCCAGCAGGGGTTTCGGGGAGCTGTTTTTT.

The chain is built from TRBV7-2 and TRBJ1-2; D ambiguous. CDR1 is SGHTA and CDR2 is FQGNSA in the germline V gene. The CDR3 length is 14 residues. V shed 4 bases and J shed 2 bases, with 11 bases lying between them. CDR3 sequence reads: CASSSVVVNYGYTF. CDR3 nucleotides: TGTGCCAGCAGCTCCGTGGTTGTAAACTATGGCTACACCTTC.

The V call is TRBV20-1, the J call TRBJ2-1; no reliable D call. CDR1 is DFQATT and CDR2 is SNEGSKA in the germline V gene (reference sequence). The CDR3 length is 12 residues. Trimming took off 7 bases at V and 1 base at J, with 8 bases between the two ends. The CDR3 DNA reads as TGCAGTGAGAAGGGTTCCTACAATGAGCAGTTCTTC. Translation: CSEKGSYNEQFF.

This clonotype was detected ten times or more. In DNA, the CDR3 is TGCAGTGCTAGGGTACCTCAGGGGGAGCAGTACTTC. This codes for CSARVPQGEQYF. This rearrangement joins TRBV20-1 to TRBJ2-7, with D possibly TRBD1 on 6 matching bases. Germline assignment: CDR1 DFQATT and CDR2 SNEGSKA (reference sequence). The CDR3 is 12 amino acids. The ends were cut back, 3 bases at V and 7 bases at J, with 13 bases in the middle.

The rearrangement joins TRBV6-1 to TRBJ2-2; 7 nucleotides align to TRBD2. The trim removed 7 bases at V and 2 bases at J, leaving 4 bases unmatched. The V gene's germline CDR1 is MNHNS and CDR2 SASEGT. The CDR3 is 14 amino acids. The CDR3 nucleotides are TGTGCCAGCACTCGCGGGAGTAACACCGGGGAGCTGTTTTTT. It specifies CASTRGSNTGELFF.

To note about this clonotype: Germline is not matched at one junction end, which may reflect a read error. The chain employs TRBV13 and TRBJ1-2; 7 bases match TRBD1. Germline V gene data show CDR1 as PRHDT and CDR2 as FYEKMQ (reference sequence). The CDR3 length is 16 residues. CDR3: CASSQEEGAQHYGYTF. DNA of the CDR3: TGCGCCAGCAGCCAAGAAGAGGGGGCCCAACACTATGGCTACACCTTC.

This sequence joins TRBV11-1 and TRBJ2-1; 13 positions match TRBD2. Per germline, CDR1 SGHAT and CDR2 FQDESV (reference sequence). The CDR3 extends over 15 amino acids. Germline trimming cut 5 bases from V and 10 bases from J; bases unmatched to any gene: 8. CDR3 loop: CASSGGLAGSWEQFF. The CDR3 bases are TGTGCCAGCAGCGGGGGACTAGCGGGAAGTTGGGAGCAGTTCTTC.

This clonotype showed up many times. The chain uses TRBV7-3 and TRBJ2-1, with TRBD2 identical over 8 bases. Germline-derived CDR1 and CDR2 are SGHTA and FQGTGA. V was pared by 8 bases and J by 4 bases, with 7 bases of the junction left unmatched. This CDR3 has 14 amino acids. CDR3 loop: CASSGGGTYNEQFF. DNA of the CDR3: TGTGCCAGCTCGGGAGGGGGGACTTACAATGAGCAGTTCTTC.

This clonotype was counted only a few times. The gene calls are TRBV12-3 or TRBV12-4 and TRBJ2-5, with no clear D. The CDR3 runs to 14 residues. Trimming cost V 3 bases and J 2 bases, with 10 bases left between them. DNA of the CDR3: TGTGCCAGCAGTTTTTTGCAGAAACAAGAGACCCAGTACTTC. Its translation is CASSFLQKQETQYF.

This clonotype was counted between two and nine times. The chain recombines TRBV7-9 with TRBJ2-1, with D possibly matching TRBD2 (5 bases). The CDR3 extends over 17 amino acids. V was cut by 5 bases and J by 6 bases, with 23 bases left in between. Per germline, CDR1 SEHNR and CDR2 FQNEAQ (reference sequence). In DNA form, the CDR3 reads TGTGCCAGCAGCAAAAGGCAGGCGGAGGCTTGGATCAATGAGCAGTTCTTC. It codes for CASSKRQAEAWINEQFF.

This clonotype was seen only once. This chain links TRBV7-9 with TRBJ2-1, with 8 bases identical to TRBD1. The DNA end favors TRBJ2-7, so the J call may be wrong. CDR3 size: 17 residues. Germline V gene lookup returns CDR1 SEHNR and CDR2 FQNEAQ (reference sequence). CDR3 DNA: TGTGCCAGCAGCCTTTTTAGGCAGGGGGCGTCCTACAATGAGCAGTACTTC. Its protein product is CASSLFRQGASYNEQYF.

This clonotype was seen a few times. The chain joins TRBV9 to TRBJ2-3, with 7 positions matching TRBD1. The germline CDR1 and CDR2 sequences are SGDLS and YYNGEE. J was trimmed by 3 bases and V by 4 bases; bases with no gene match: 8. The CDR3 spans 15 residues. CDR3 protein: CASSPFGQETDTQYF. The CDR3 bases are TGTGCCAGCAGCCCCTTTGGACAGGAAACAGATACGCAGTATTTT.

Note on this clonotype: Possible read error: a much larger clone is one base away. The chain employs TRBV7-9 and TRBJ1-2; TRBD1 agrees at 10 bases. CDR1 and CDR2 (germline): SEHNR, FQNEAQ (reference sequence). The CDR3 runs 14 residues. This chain's CDR3 is CASSWTGGNYDYTF. Written as DNA, the CDR3 is TGTGCCAGCAGCTGGACAGGGGGGAACTATGACTACACCTTC.

This clonotype was counted a few times. The genes are TRBV4-3 and TRBJ2-1; 11 bases map to TRBD1. Losses at the gene ends were 2 bases for V and 4 bases for J; bases not matched to a gene: 7. The CDR3 sequence is 17 residues long. In germline, CDR1 is LGHNA, CDR2 YSLEER. The CDR3, as DNA: TGCGCCAGCAGCCAAAGAGGGGGGACAGGGGGGTACAATGAGCAGTTCTTC. This gives the protein CASSQRGGTGGYNEQFF.

The chain recombines TRBV29-1 with TRBJ2-1; 7 bases are a match to TRBD2. The germline V gene has CDR1 SQVTM and CDR2 ANQGSEA. The CDR3 loop spans 12 amino acids. With 4 bases clipped from V and 11 bases from J, the junction kept 8 bases outside the gene matches. The CDR3 coding sequence is TGCAGCGTTGTGGCGGGAGCCGGCCAGCAGTTCTTC. Its translation: CSVVAGAGQQFF.